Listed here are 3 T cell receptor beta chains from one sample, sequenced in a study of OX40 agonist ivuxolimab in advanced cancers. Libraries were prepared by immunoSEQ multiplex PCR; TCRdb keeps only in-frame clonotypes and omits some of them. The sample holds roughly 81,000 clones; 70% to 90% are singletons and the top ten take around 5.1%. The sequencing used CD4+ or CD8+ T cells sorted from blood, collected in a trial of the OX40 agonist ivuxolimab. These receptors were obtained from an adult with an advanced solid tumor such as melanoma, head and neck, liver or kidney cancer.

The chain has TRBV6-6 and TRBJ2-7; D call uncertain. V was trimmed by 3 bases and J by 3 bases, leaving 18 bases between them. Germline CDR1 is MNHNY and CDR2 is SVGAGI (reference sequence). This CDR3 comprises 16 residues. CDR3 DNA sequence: TGTGCCAGCAGTTATTCGAAATTCCCGGCCTACTACGAGCAGTACTTC. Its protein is CASSYSKFPAYYEQYF.

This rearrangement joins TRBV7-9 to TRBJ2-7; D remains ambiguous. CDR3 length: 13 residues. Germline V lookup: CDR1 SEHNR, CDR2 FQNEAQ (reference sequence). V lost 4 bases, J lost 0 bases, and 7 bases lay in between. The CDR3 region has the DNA TGTGCCAGCAGCTCCCGGGCCTCCTACGAGCAGTACTTC. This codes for CASSSRASYEQYF.

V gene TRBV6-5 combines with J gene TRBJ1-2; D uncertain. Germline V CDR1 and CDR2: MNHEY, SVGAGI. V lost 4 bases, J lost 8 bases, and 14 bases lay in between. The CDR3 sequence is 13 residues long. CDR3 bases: TGTGCCAGCAGTTCAACCGGGGTTGGCGGCTACACCTTC. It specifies CASSSTGVGGYTF.